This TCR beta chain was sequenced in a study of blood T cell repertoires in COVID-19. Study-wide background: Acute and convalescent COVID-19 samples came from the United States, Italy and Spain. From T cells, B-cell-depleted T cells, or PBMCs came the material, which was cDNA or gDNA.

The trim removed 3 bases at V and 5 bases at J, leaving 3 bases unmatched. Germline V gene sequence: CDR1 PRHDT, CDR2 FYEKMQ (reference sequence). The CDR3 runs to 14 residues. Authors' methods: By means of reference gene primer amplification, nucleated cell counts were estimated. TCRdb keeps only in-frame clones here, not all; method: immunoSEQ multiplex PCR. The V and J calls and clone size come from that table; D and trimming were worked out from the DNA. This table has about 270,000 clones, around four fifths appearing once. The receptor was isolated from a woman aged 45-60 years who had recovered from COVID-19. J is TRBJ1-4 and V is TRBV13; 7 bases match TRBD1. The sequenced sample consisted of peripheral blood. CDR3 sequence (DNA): TGTGCCAGCAGCTTCGGGACAGAAAATGAAAAACTGTTTTTT. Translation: CASSFGTENEKLFF.